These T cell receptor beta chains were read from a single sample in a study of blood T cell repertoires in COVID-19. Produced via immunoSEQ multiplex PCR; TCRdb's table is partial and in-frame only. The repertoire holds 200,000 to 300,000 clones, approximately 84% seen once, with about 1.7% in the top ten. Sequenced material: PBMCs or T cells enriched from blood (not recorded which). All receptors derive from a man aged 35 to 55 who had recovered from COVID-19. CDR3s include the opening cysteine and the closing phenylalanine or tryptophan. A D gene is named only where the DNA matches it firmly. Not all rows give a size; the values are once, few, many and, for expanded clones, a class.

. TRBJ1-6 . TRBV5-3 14 TGTGCCAGAAGCTTTCCGGGGTCTAATTCACCCCTCCACTTT CARSFPGSNSPLHF
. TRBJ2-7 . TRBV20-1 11 TGCAGTGCTATAGACAGCTACGAGCAGTACTTC CSAIDSYEQYF
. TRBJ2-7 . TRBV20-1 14 TGCAGTGCTAGTCTGGGCAGGGTGATCCACGAGCAGTACTTC CSASLGRVIHEQYF
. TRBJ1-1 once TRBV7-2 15 TGTGCCAGCAGCAATCCAGGGATCTCAGGCACTGAAGCTTTCTTT CASSNPGISGTEAFF
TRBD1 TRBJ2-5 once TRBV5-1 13 TGCGCCAGCAGCACCTTAGGGGGCCCTGGCCAGTACTTC CASSTLGGPGQYF
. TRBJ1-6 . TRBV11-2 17 TGTGCCAGCAGCTCCCCGAGGGCGAGCTCCTATAATTCACCCCTCCACTTT CASSSPRASSYNSPLHF
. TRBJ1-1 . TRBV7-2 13 TGTGCCAGCAGCGAACAGGGTCACACTGAAGCTTTCTTT CASSEQGHTEAFF
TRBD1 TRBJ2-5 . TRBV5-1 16 TGCGCCAGCAGCCCTGAGGGGACAGGCCAACGCGAGACCCAGTACTTC CASSPEGTGQRETQYF
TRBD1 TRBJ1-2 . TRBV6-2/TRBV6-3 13 TGTGCCAGCAGTAATCCAGGGGGCTATGGCTACACCTTC CASSNPGGYGYTF
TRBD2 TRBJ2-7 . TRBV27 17 TGTGCCAGCAGGCGGTACCCCCCCTCTAGCGGGAGTCACGAGCAGTACTTC CASRRYPPSSGSHEQYF
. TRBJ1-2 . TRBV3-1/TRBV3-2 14 TGTGCCAGCAGCCAAGAGGGCGCGAACTATGGCTACACCTTC CASSQEGANYGYTF
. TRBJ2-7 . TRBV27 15 TGTGCCAGCAAAACGTATGCCTCTAAACTGGTCGAGCAGTACTTC CASKTYASKLVEQYF
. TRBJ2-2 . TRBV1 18 TGCACCAGCAGCCCCTGGTCAGCGCCGGGGTCGAAGTCCGGGGAGCTGTTTTTT CTSSPWSAPGSKSGELFF
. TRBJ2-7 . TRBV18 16 TGTGCCAGCTCACCCGGAGGGAGGACCGGGGCTGCGTGGCAGTACTTC CASSPGGRTGAAWQYF
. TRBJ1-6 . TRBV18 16 TGTGCCAGCTCACGTGACAACCTCTCCTATAATTCACCCCTCCACTTT CASSRDNLSYNSPLHF
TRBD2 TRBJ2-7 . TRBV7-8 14 TGTGCCAGCAGCTTAGATAGACTAGCTGCCGAGCAGTACTTC CASSLDRLAAEQYF
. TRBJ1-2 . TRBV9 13 TGTGCCAGCAGCGTAGAGGGGGTTTATGGCTACACCTTC CASSVEGVYGYTF